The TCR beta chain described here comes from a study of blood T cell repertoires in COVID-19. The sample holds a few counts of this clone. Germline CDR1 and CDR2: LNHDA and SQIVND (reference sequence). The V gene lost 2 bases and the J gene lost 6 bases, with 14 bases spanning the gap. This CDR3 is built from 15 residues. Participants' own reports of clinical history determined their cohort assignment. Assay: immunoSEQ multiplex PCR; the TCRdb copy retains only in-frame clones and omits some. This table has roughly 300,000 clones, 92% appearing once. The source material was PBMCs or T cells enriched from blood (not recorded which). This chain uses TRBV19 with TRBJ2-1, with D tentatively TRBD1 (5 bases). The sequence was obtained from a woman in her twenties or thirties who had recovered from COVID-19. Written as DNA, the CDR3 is TGTGCCAGTAGTATACAATATCCAGGGTCCAATGAGCAGTTCTTC. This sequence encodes CASSIQYPGSNEQFF.